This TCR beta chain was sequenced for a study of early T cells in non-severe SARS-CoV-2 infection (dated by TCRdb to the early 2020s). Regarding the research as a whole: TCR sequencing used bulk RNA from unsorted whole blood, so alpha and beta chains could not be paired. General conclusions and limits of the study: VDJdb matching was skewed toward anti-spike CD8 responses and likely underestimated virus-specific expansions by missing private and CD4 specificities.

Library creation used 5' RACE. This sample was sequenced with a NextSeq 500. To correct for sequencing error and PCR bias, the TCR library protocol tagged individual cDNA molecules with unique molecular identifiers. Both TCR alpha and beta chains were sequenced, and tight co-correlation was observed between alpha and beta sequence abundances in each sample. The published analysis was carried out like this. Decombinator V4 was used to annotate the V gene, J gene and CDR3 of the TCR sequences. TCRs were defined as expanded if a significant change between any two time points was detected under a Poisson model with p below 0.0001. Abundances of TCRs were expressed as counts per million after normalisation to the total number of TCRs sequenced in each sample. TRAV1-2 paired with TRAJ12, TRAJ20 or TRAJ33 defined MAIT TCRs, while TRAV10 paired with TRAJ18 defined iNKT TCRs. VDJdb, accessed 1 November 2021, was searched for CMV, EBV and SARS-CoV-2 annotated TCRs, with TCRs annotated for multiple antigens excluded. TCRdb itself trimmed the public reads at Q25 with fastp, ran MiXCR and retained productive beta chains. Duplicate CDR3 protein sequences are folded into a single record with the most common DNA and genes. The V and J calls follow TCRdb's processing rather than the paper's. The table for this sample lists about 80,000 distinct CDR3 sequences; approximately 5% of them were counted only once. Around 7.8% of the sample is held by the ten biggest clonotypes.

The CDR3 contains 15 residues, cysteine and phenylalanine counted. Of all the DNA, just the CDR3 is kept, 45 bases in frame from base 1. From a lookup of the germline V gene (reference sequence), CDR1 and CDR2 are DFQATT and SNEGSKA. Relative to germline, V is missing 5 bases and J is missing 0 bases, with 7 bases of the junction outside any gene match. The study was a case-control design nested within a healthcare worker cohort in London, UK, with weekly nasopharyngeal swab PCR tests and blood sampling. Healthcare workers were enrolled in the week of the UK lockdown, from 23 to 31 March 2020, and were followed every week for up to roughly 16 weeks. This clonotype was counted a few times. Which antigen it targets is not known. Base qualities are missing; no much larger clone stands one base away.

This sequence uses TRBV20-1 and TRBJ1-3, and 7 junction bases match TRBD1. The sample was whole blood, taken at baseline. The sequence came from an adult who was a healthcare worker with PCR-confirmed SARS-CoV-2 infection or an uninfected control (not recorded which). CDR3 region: CSASQTGNSGNTIYF. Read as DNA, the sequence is TGCAGTGCTTCCCAGACAGGGAACTCTGGAAACACCATATATTTT.